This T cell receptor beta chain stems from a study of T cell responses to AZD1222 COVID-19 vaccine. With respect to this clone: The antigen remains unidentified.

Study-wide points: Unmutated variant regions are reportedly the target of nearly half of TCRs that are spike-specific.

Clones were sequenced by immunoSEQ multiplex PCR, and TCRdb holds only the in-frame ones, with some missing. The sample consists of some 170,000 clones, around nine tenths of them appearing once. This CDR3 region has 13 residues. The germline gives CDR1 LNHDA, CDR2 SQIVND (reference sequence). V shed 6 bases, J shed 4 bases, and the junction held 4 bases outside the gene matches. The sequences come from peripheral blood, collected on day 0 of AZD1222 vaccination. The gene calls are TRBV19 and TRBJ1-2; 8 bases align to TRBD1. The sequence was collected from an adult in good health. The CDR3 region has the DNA TGTGCCAGTAGGGGGGACAGGACCTATGGCTACACCTTC. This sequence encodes CASRGDRTYGYTF.